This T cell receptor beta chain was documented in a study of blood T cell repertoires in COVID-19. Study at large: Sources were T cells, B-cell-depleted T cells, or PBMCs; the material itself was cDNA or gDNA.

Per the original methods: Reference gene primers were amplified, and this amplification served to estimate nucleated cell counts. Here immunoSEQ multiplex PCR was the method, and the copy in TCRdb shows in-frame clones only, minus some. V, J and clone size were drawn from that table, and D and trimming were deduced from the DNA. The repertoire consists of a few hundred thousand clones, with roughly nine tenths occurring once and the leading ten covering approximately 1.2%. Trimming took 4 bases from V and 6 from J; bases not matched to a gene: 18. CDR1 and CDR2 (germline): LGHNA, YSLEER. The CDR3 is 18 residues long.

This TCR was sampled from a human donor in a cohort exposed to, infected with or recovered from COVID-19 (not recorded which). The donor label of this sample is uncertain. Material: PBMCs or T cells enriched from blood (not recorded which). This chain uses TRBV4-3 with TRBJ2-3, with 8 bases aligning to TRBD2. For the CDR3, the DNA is TGCGCCAGCAGCCTCAACGGGGGGGTTAGCGGGGTGCCCGATACGCAGTATTTT. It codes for CASSLNGGVSGVPDTQYF.